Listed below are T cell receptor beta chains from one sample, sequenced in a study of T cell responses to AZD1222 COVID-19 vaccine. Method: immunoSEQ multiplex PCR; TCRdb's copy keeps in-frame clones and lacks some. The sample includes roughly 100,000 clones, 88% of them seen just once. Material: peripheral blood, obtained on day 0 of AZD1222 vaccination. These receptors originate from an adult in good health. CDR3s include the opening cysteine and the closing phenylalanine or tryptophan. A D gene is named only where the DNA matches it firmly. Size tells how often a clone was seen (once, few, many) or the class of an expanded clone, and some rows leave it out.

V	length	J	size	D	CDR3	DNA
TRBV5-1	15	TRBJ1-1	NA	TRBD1	CASSYSGTGNTEAFF	TGCGCCAGCAGCTACTCCGGGACAGGGAACACTGAAGCTTTCTTT
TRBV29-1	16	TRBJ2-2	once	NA	CSVEVEWAADTGELFF	TGCAGCGTTGAAGTGGAGTGGGCCGCGGATACCGGGGAGCTGTTTTTT
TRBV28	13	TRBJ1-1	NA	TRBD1	CASHRGLNTEAFF	TGTGCCAGCCACAGGGGCCTGAACACTGAAGCTTTCTTT
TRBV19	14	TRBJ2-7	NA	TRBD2	CASQASGGAYEQYF	TGTGCCAGCCAGGCGAGCGGGGGGGCCTACGAGCAGTACTTC
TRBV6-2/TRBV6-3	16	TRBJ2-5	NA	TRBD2	CASSLGGASAEETQYF	TGTGCCAGCAGTCTCGGGGGGGCCTCGGCAGAAGAGACCCAGTACTTC
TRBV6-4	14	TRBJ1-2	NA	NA	CASSDSRSNYGYTF	TGTGCCAGCAGTGACTCACGATCTAACTATGGCTACACCTTC
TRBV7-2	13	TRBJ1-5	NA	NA	CASSLVVNQPQHF	TGTGCCAGCAGCTTAGTGGTGAATCAGCCCCAGCATTTT
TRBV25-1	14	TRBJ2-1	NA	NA	CASTGVYSYNEQFF	TGTGCCAGCACCGGAGTATACTCCTACAATGAGCAGTTCTTC
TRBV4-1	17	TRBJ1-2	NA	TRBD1	CASSQDRTGTGVEGYTF	TGCGCCAGCAGCCAAGATCGGACAGGGACTGGGGTCGAAGGCTACACCTTC
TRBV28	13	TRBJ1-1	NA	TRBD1	CASIKGQGLEAFF	TGTGCCAGCATTAAGGGACAGGGGCTTGAAGCTTTCTTT
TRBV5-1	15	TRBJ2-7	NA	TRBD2	CASRSGTSGTYEQYF	TGCGCCAGCAGGTCCGGGACTAGCGGGACCTACGAGCAGTACTTC
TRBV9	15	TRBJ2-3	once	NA	CASSHPGQLTDTQYF	TGTGCCAGCAGCCACCCCGGACAGCTCACAGATACGCAGTATTTT
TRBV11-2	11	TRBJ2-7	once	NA	CASSLNAEQYF	TGTGCCAGCAGCTTGAATGCTGAGCAGTACTTC
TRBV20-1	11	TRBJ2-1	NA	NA	CSASRLTEQFF	TGCAGTGCGTCCCGGTTGACCGAGCAGTTCTTC
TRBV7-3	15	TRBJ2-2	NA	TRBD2	CASGGGQGGPGELFF	TGTGCCAGCGGCGGGGGGCAGGGAGGCCCCGGGGAGCTGTTTTTT
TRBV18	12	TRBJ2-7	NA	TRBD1	CASSDRGYEQYF	TGTGCCAGCTCCGACAGGGGCTACGAGCAGTACTTC